This is a list of T cell receptor beta chains from one sample in a study of T cell repertoires in cytomegalovirus infection. TCRdb fed the reads into MiXCR, producing one record per CDR3 protein. This sample has approximately 70,000 distinct CDR3 sequences; approximately 22% occur once, and the top ten carry about 63%. For these TCRs, the target antigens are not known. Here the sequenced sample was CD8+ T cells from cultured PBMCs, taken from culture after CMV antigen stimulation. These receptor sequences come from a human donor in good health (CMV status not recorded). Some clones in this sample may be carry-over from other donors' samples. CDR3s include the opening cysteine and the closing phenylalanine or tryptophan. Each record gives: D gene, clone size, J gene, V gene, CDR3 DNA, CDR3 protein. D genes are given only for firm matches. The size of a clone is reported for some rows only, either as once, few or many, or as a class for expanded clones.

TRBD1,-,TRBJ2-7,TRBV7-9,TGTGCCAGCAGCTTAGATATCGGGGACAGCTCCTACGAGCAGTACTTC,CASSLDIGDSSYEQYF
TRBD2,-,TRBJ2-7,TRBV7-8,TGTGCCAGCAGCTTAGTTGGGGGACTAGCAAAGGAGCAGTACTTC,CASSLVGGLAKEQYF
-,-,TRBJ1-1,TRBV6-2/TRBV6-3,TGTGCCAGCAGTCGCAAAACAGGACTTGAAGCTTTCTTT,CASSRKTGLEAFF
-,-,TRBJ2-7,TRBV27,TGTGCCAGCAGCTCCCCCGGCTACGAGCAGTACTTC,CASSSPGYEQYF
TRBD2,-,TRBJ2-1,TRBV4-1,TGCGCCAGCAGCCAAGAGGAGGCTGTGGGAAGAGCGGGGGGGAGTGATGAGCAGTTCTTC,CASSQEEAVGRAGGSDEQFF
TRBD1,-,TRBJ2-1,TRBV12-3/TRBV12-4,TGTGCCAGCAGTTTGTACAGGGGCGGGAATGAGCAGTTCTTC,CASSLYRGGNEQFF
-,few,TRBJ1-1,TRBV7-8,TGTGCCAGCAGGCACCGGGCCTACCTTAACACTGAAGCTTTCTTT,CASRHRAYLNTEAFF
-,medium-sized,TRBJ1-1,TRBV7-6,TGTGCCAGCAGGTCAGGGGAGACTGAAGCTTTCTTT,CASRSGETEAFF
-,many,TRBJ2-5,TRBV12-3/TRBV12-4,TGTGCCAGCAGTTTACGAGAGACCCAGTACTTC,CASSLRETQYF
-,-,TRBJ2-4,TRBV4-1,TGCGCCAGCAGCCAAGGGACCGGCATTCAGTACTTC,CASSQGTGIQYF
-,few,TRBJ2-3,TRBV6-8,TGTGCCACCTCTCTGATCGCTCGCACAGATACGCAGTATTTT,CATSLIARTDTQYF
TRBD1,few,TRBJ1-3,TRBV7-9,TGTGCCAGCGGAGACAGGGGTTCGTCTGGAAACACCATATATTTT,CASGDRGSSGNTIYF
-,-,TRBJ1-1,TRBV12-5,TGTGCTAGTGGTTTGTCAGCAATGAACACTGAAGCTTTCTTT,CASGLSAMNTEAFF
TRBD2,-,TRBJ2-1,TRBV7-3,TGTGCCAGCAGCTTAATAGCGGGGGGTGACAATGAGCAGTTCTTC,CASSLIAGGDNEQFF
-,-,TRBJ2-1,TRBV12-3/TRBV12-4,TGTGCCAGCAGTCCCCCAGGGACTGGCTACAATGAGCAGTTCTTC,CASSPPGTGYNEQFF
-,few,TRBJ1-2,TRBV27,TGTGCCAGCAGTTTAAGTAAAGGAGGGGGCTACACCTTC,CASSLSKGGGYTF
-,-,TRBJ1-2,TRBV15,TGTGCCACCAGCAGCCATATCCTTTTACGGACGGAAGACCGCTATGGCTACACCTTC,CATSSHILLRTEDRYGYTF
-,few,TRBJ2-1,TRBV7-8,TGTGCCAGCAGCTTAGACCGAAGACCCAAATACAATGAGCAGTTCTTC,CASSLDRRPKYNEQFF
-,medium-sized,TRBJ2-7,TRBV11-2,TGTGCCAGCAGCCCAAGGGGGGACCTCGAGCAGTACTTC,CASSPRGDLEQYF
TRBD1,few,TRBJ1-5,TRBV27,TGTGCCAGCAGGACAGGGGGGAGCAATCAGCCCCAGCATTTT,CASRTGGSNQPQHF
-,-,TRBJ2-3,TRBV12-3/TRBV12-4,TGTGCCAGCAGGCTTACAGATACGCAGTATTTT,CASRLTDTQYF
TRBD2,-,TRBJ2-1,TRBV12-3/TRBV12-4,TGTGCCAGCAGTCCGCCGGGACTAGGGTCCTACAATGAGCAGTTCTTC,CASSPPGLGSYNEQFF
TRBD1,-,TRBJ2-7,TRBV6-5,TGTGCCAGCAGTTACGGACAGGGCGAAGAGCAGTACTTC,CASSYGQGEEQYF
-,few,TRBJ1-1,TRBV7-2,TGTGCCAGCAGCTTACCCTCGACAGCGACTGAAGCTTTCTTT,CASSLPSTATEAFF
TRBD1,-,TRBJ2-7,TRBV20-1,TGCAGTGCTAGAGAGGACAGGGGATTCTACGAGCAGTACTTC,CSAREDRGFYEQYF
-,-,TRBJ2-7,TRBV7-2,TGTGCCAGCAGCTCCTCGGACTCTTCCTACGAGCAGTACTTC,CASSSSDSSYEQYF
-,-,TRBJ2-5,TRBV6-2/TRBV6-3,TGTGCCAGCAGTTCGCCACGGGGCACGCAAGAGACCCAGTACTTC,CASSSPRGTQETQYF
-,many,TRBJ2-3,TRBV7-8,TGTGCCAGCAGCTTTGAGGACAGCTCGTACACAGATACGCAGTATTTT,CASSFEDSSYTDTQYF
TRBD2,few,TRBJ2-5,TRBV6-1,TGTGCCAGTGGGATCGTTAGAGGTAGCGGGGGGATACAAGAGACCCAGTACTTC,CASGIVRGSGGIQETQYF
TRBD1,-,TRBJ2-5,TRBV18,TGTGCCAGCTCCGAGGACAGGGGGCATCAAGAGACCCAGTACTTC,CASSEDRGHQETQYF